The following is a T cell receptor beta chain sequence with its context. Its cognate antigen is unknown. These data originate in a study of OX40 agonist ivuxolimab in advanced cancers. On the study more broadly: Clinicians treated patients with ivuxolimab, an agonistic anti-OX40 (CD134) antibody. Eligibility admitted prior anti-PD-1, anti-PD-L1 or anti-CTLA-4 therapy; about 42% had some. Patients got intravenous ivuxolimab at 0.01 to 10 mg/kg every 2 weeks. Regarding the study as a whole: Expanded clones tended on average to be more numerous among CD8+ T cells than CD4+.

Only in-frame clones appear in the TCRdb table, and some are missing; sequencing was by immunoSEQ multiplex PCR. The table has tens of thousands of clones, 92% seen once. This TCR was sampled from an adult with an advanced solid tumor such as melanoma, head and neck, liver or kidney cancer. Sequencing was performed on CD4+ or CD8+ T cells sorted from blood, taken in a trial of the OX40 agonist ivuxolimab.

The CDR3 is CASSLVGQEGGYNEQFF. CDR3 sequence (DNA): TGTGCCAGCAGCTTAGTCGGACAGGAGGGGGGATACAATGAGCAGTTCTTC. The chain is built from TRBV7-9 and TRBJ2-1, with a possible D match to TRBD1 (7 bases). CDR1 is SEHNR and CDR2 is FQNEAQ in the germline V gene (reference sequence). Trimming pared 1 base from V and 4 bases from J, leaving 17 bases between. CDR3 length: 17 residues.